The 31 T cell receptor beta chains listed next were all sequenced from one sample in a study of T cells after yellow fever vaccination. TCRdb itself ran the 5' RACE reads through MiXCR, one entry per CDR3 protein. The data hold approximately 150,000 distinct CDR3 sequences, with roughly 8.2% observed a single time. This specimen was CD4+ T cells sorted from PBMCs, taken 5 days after the yellow fever booster vaccination. These receptors were taken from a man younger than 40 who received the YFV17D yellow fever vaccine.

The rearrangement links TRBV19 to TRBJ2-1, with TRBD2 matching over 9 bases. This CDR3 region has 14 residues. V lost 5 bases, J lost 9 bases, and 8 bases stayed unmatched. From germline, CDR1 is LNHDA and CDR2 SQIVND (reference sequence). CDR3 sequence reads: CASSPGTSSGEQFF. The CDR3 coding sequence is TGTGCCAGTAGTCCGGGGACTAGCTCTGGTGAGCAGTTCTTC.

Many counts were recorded for this clonotype. The chain has TRBV4-3 and TRBJ2-1; 9 nucleotides agree with TRBD2. The CDR3 length is 18 residues. Germline loops: CDR1 LGHNA, CDR2 YSLEER. J was trimmed by 7 bases and V by 3 bases; bases with no gene match: 16. CDR3 sequence: CASSQMTLGLAGLNEQFF. For the CDR3, the DNA is TGCGCCAGCAGCCAGATGACGTTAGGGCTAGCGGGACTTAATGAGCAGTTCTTC.

There are many counts of this clonotype. The chain is built from TRBV20-1 and TRBJ2-2; weak D call: TRBD2 (5 bases). The CDR3 is 13 amino acids. Germline loops: CDR1 DFQATT, CDR2 SNEGSKA (reference sequence). With 0 bases removed from V and 7 bases from J, the gap between germline ends came to 9 bases. The CDR3: CSARERAGGELFF. The CDR3 DNA reads TGCAGTGCTAGAGAACGGGCGGGCGGGGAGCTGTTTTTT.

V is TRBV7-9 and J is TRBJ1-2; D gene ambiguous. Germline V lookup: CDR1 SEHNR, CDR2 FQNEAQ (reference sequence). Trimming took off 1 base at V and 7 bases at J, with 10 bases between the two ends. The CDR3 is 13 residues long. This CDR3 is CASSLEQAAGYTF. The CDR3 DNA follows: TGTGCCAGCAGCTTAGAACAAGCCGCTGGCTACACCTTC.

This clonotype was observed at least ten times. This chain connects TRBV5-1 to TRBJ2-7; weak D call: TRBD1 (5 bases). Looked up from germline, CDR1 is SGHRS and CDR2 is YFSETQ. The CDR3 is 14 residues long. V shed 3 bases and J shed 5 bases, with 15 bases lying between them. This CDR3 reads CASSSRALGDEQYF. The CDR3 region has the DNA TGCGCCAGCAGCTCCCGGGCCCTAGGGGACGAGCAGTACTTC.

This clonotype appeared many times. The V call is TRBV6-1, the J call TRBJ1-1; D gene unclear. The CDR3 is made up of 13 amino acids. Between the trimmed V and J ends, which lost 0 bases and 12 bases, there was a span of 14 bases. Germline values: CDR1 MNHNS, CDR2 SASEGT. The CDR3 sequence is CASSEALWGGTFF. As DNA, the CDR3 is TGTGCCAGCAGTGAAGCGCTTTGGGGTGGCACTTTCTTT.

This clonotype was seen many times. The chain joins TRBV2 to TRBJ1-5; D is possibly TRBD1 (6 bases). Trimming cost V 7 bases and J 3 bases, with 16 bases left between them. CDR1 and CDR2 from the germline V gene are SNHLY and FYNNEI. The CDR3 covers 15 residues. CDR3: CASKWSQGNNQPQHF. CDR3 DNA sequence: TGTGCCAGCAAATGGTCACAGGGAAACAATCAGCCCCAGCATTTT. Drawing the rest from reference TRBV2 and TRBJ1-5, the complete variable domain is EPEVTQTPSHQVTQMGQEVILRCVPISNHLYFYWYRQILGQKVEFLVSFYNNEISEKSEIFDDQFSVERPDGSNFTLKIRSTKLEDSAMYFCASKWSQGNNQPQHFGDGTRLSIL.

This clonotype was observed many times. V usage is TRBV28 and J usage is TRBJ2-1, with D uncertain. From germline, CDR1 is MDHEN and CDR2 SYDVKM. The germline V and J ends were trimmed by 8 bases and 2 bases, with 7 bases remaining between them. The CDR3 is 12 residues long. CDR3 sequence: CASSRTYNEQFF. The CDR3 coding sequence is TGTGCCAGCTCTAGAACCTACAATGAGCAGTTCTTC.

This clonotype was observed many times. The rearrangement links TRBV7-8 to TRBJ2-2, with a tentative D call TRBD1 (6 bases). This CDR3 contains 13 residues. The V gene lost 2 bases and the J gene lost 6 bases, with 7 bases spanning the gap. CDR1 is SGHVS, CDR2 FQNEAQ, per germline. The CDR3 spells CASSLRGSGELFF. In DNA form, the CDR3 reads TGTGCCAGCAGCTTAAGGGGGTCCGGGGAGCTGTTTTTT.

There are many counts of this clonotype. The J gene is TRBJ2-1, the V gene TRBV5-5; D might be TRBD2 (5 bases). Trimming cost V 1 base and J 4 bases, with 12 bases left between them. This CDR3 spans 15 amino acids. Germline CDR1 SGHKS, CDR2 YYEKEE (reference sequence). In DNA form, the CDR3 reads TGTGCCAGCAGCTTGAGCGGCCCTAGTTACAATGAGCAGTTCTTC. Protein sequence: CASSLSGPSYNEQFF.

For this clonotype: It may be a read error: a sequence one base away is much more abundant. V and J are TRBV5-1 and TRBJ2-7; TRBD1 matches at 7 bases. The J segment lost 3 bases and the V segment lost 0 bases, leaving 9 bases of the junction unmatched. Germline V gene data show CDR1 as SGHRS and CDR2 as YFSETQ. CDR3 length equals 16 residues. DNA of the CDR3: TGCGCCAGCAGCTTGGGGCCAACAGGGGCACGCTACGAGCAGTACTTC. Protein: CASSLGPTGARYEQYF. Full variable domain (rest looked up from reference TRBV5-1 and TRBJ2-7): KAGVTQTPRYLIKTRGQQVTLSCSPISGHRSVSWYQQTPGQGLQFLFEYFSETQRNKGNFPGRFSGRQFSNSRSEMNVSTLELGDSALYLCASSLGPTGARYEQYFGPGTRLTVT.

There are many counts of this clonotype. V gene TRBV3-1 combines with J gene TRBJ1-6; D not resolved. V was shortened by 1 base and J by 9 bases, with 4 bases between the two germline ends. The CDR3 is made up of 12 amino acids. From germline, CDR1 is LGHDT and CDR2 YNNKEL (reference sequence). CDR3 DNA: TGTGCCAGCAGCCAAGCGCGTTCACCCCTCCACTTT. This translates into CASSQARSPLHF. Filled out from reference TRBV3-1 and TRBJ1-6, the complete variable domain reads DTAVSQTPKYLVTQMGNDKSIKCEQNLGHDTMYWYKQDSKKFLKIMFSYNNKELIINETVPNRFSPKSPDKAHLNLHINSLELGDSAVYFCASSQARSPLHFGNGTRLTVT.

This clonotype has at least ten counts. Its ends do not fully match the called genes, so a read error is possible. The J gene is TRBJ2-1, the V gene TRBV7-7, with 12 bases identical to TRBD2. The CDR3 sequence is 15 residues long. The germline V gene encodes CDR1 SSHAT and CDR2 FNYEAQ (reference sequence). CDR3 amino acids: CASSLGLAGGNEQFF. The CDR3 coding sequence is TGTGCTAGCAGCCTGGGACTAGCGGGCGGAAATGAGCAGTTCTTC. Using reference TRBV7-7 and TRBJ2-1 for the parts outside the CDR3, the full variable domain is GAGVSQSPRYKVTKRGQDVTLRCDPISSHATLYWYQQALGQGPEFLTYFNYEAQPDKSGLPSDRFSAERPEGSISTLTIQRTEQRDSAMYRCASSLGLAGGNEQFFGPGTRLTVL.

Only a few counts were recorded for this clonotype. This chain links TRBV9 with TRBJ2-7; TRBD2 matches at 10 bases. This CDR3 is built from 15 residues. The germline CDR1 and CDR2 sequences are SGDLS and YYNGEE. V shed 0 bases and J 2 bases; nucleotides not matched to a gene: 2. Here the CDR3 DNA reads TGTGCCAGCAGCGTAGCGAGCGGGAGGGCCTACGAGCAGTACTTC. It codes for CASSVASGRAYEQYF.

This clonotype was recorded many times. The chain links TRBV28 to TRBJ1-5; D perhaps matches TRBD1 (6 bases). CDR1 is MDHEN, CDR2 SYDVKM, per germline. CDR3 length: 12 amino acids. V shed 10 bases and J shed 5 bases, with 12 bases lying between them. Here the CDR3 reads CAIQGMDQPQHF. The CDR3 DNA is TGTGCCATTCAGGGGATGGATCAGCCCCAGCATTTT.

The sample holds many counts of this clonotype. The V gene is TRBV20-1, the J gene TRBJ1-4; D is unclear. Germline-derived CDR1 and CDR2 are DFQATT and SNEGSKA (reference sequence). The CDR3 is made up of 13 amino acids. Trimming cost V 4 bases and J 4 bases, with 10 bases left between them. The CDR3 region is CSAILPGNEKLFF. The CDR3 region has the DNA TGCAGTGCTATACTTCCGGGTAATGAAAAACTGTTTTTT.

This clonotype showed up many times. The chain combines TRBV20-1 with TRBJ1-6; D gene unclear. Trimming removed 0 bases at V and 2 bases at J, with 5 bases between. This CDR3 has 14 residues. Per the germline V gene, CDR1 is DFQATT and CDR2 is SNEGSKA (reference sequence). CDR3 bases: TGCAGTGCTAGAGAACAGCCCTATAATTCACCCCTCCACTTT. This sequence encodes CSAREQPYNSPLHF.

There are many counts of this clonotype. The V call is TRBV7-6, the J call TRBJ1-5, with 8 positions matching TRBD1. Germline CDR1 and CDR2: SGHVS and FNYEAQ. This CDR3 has 16 amino acids. With 5 bases clipped from V and 3 bases from J, the junction kept 9 bases outside the gene matches. The CDR3 DNA follows: TGTGCCAGCAGCCGTGGGACAGGCGAATTCAATCAGCCCCAGCATTTT. This encodes CASSRGTGEFNQPQHF.

In this sample, this clonotype turned up many times. The chain is built from TRBV20-1 and TRBJ2-7; maybe TRBD1 (6 bases). Germline CDR1 is DFQATT and CDR2 is SNEGSKA (reference sequence). Trimming stripped 3 bases from V and 5 bases from J, with 23 bases between. The length of the CDR3 is 16 residues. CDR3 in DNA: TGCAGTGCTAGGACCCCTACAGGGTGGTACTCGCACGAGCAGTACTTC. Amino acid sequence: CSARTPTGWYSHEQYF.

This clonotype was observed at least ten times. The rearrangement uses TRBV20-1 and TRBJ2-1; D call uncertain. CDR3 length: 12 amino acids. In germline, CDR1 is DFQATT, CDR2 SNEGSKA (reference sequence). V lost 4 bases to trimming and J lost 5 bases, with 9 bases between them. The CDR3 DNA is TGCAGTGCTACAAACAGTCACAATGAGCAGTTCTTC. Translated, it gives CSATNSHNEQFF.

This clonotype has a count of ten or more. The CDR3 reads CATSRPGQFLPQYF. The CDR3 DNA follows: TGTGCCACCAGCAGACCGGGACAGTTTCTTCCGCAGTATTTT. The rearrangement joins TRBV15 to TRBJ2-3; 7 nucleotides line up with TRBD1. V lost 2 bases, J lost 10 bases, and 9 bases stayed unmatched. CDR3 size: 14 residues. Germline lookup yields CDR1 LNHNV and CDR2 YYDKDF (reference sequence). Full variable domain (outside the CDR3, taken from reference TRBV15 and TRBJ2-3): DAMVIQNPRYQVTQFGKPVTLSCSQTLNHNVMYWYQQKSSQAPKLLFHYYDKDFNNEADTPDNFQSRRPNTSFCFLDIRSPGLGDTAMYLCATSRPGQFLPQYFGPGTRLTVL.

In this sample, this clonotype turned up many times. This chain connects TRBV5-6 to TRBJ1-5; perhaps TRBD1 as D (6 bases). There are 16 residues in the CDR3. Trimming stripped 1 base from V and 4 bases from J, with 15 bases between. CDR1 and CDR2 from the germline V gene are SGHDT and YYEEEE. In nucleotides, the CDR3 is TGTGCCAGCAGCTTGTACCGACAGGCCAGAAATCAGCCCCAGCATTTT. Its protein product is CASSLYRQARNQPQHF.

The chain combines TRBV5-4 with TRBJ2-7; TRBD2 matches at 11 bases. The V and J ends lost 0 bases and 0 bases, in that order; junction bases with no gene match: 2. Germline CDR1 and CDR2: SGHNT and YYREEE (reference sequence). The CDR3 has 16 residues. The CDR3 region is CASSLGLAGGSYEQYF. The CDR3 DNA sequence: TGTGCCAGCAGCTTGGGGCTAGCGGGAGGCTCCTACGAGCAGTACTTC.

The sample holds a few counts of this clonotype. The chain recombines TRBV12-5 with TRBJ2-1; the D gene is possibly TRBD2 (6 bases). The CDR3 covers 12 residues. Germline V gives CDR1 LGHNT, CDR2 FRNRAP. The V end lost 3 bases, the J end lost 8 bases, and 8 bases lay between the germline ends. CDR3 sequence: CASGFPGDEQFF. CDR3 DNA: TGTGCTAGTGGTTTTCCGGGGGATGAGCAGTTCTTC.

This clonotype was detected many times. This chain connects TRBV20-1 to TRBJ1-5; the match to TRBD1 covers 7 bases. The CDR3 consists of 15 residues. Germline CDR1 and CDR2: DFQATT and SNEGSKA (reference sequence). V was clipped by 3 bases and J by 3 bases; unmatched bases: 8. The CDR3 DNA is TGCAGTGCTAGCAGTGAGGGGGCTTACAATCAGCCCCAGCATTTT. It is translated as CSASSEGAYNQPQHF.

This clonotype occurred many times. The rearrangement links TRBV20-1 to TRBJ1-1; D unclear. The germline V gene encodes CDR1 DFQATT and CDR2 SNEGSKA (reference sequence). V was clipped by 2 bases and J by 2 bases, with 9 bases between them. The CDR3 spans 13 residues. The CDR3: CSARRQRNTEAFF. The CDR3 DNA reads as TGCAGTGCTAGACGACAAAGAAACACTGAAGCTTTCTTT.

There are many counts of this clonotype. The rearrangement uses TRBV7-2 and TRBJ1-2, with TRBD1 identical over 9 bases. The V gene end was trimmed by 4 bases and the J gene end by 2 bases; junction bases not matched to a gene: 11. This CDR3 has 17 amino acids. Germline-derived CDR1 and CDR2 are SGHTA and FQGNSA. The CDR3 region is CASSSPAGQGENYGYTF. CDR3 in DNA: TGTGCCAGCAGCTCACCGGCGGGACAGGGCGAAAACTATGGCTACACCTTC.

This clonotype was seen ten or more times. The chain links TRBV7-2 to TRBJ2-1, with 8 positions matching TRBD1. Germline V gene data show CDR1 as SGHTA and CDR2 as FQGNSA. Losses at the gene ends were 2 bases for V and 9 bases for J; bases not matched to a gene: 3. This CDR3 spans 13 amino acids. The CDR3 DNA reads as TGTGCCAGCAGCTTACAGGGGGCTAGTGAGCAGTTCTTC. It encodes CASSLQGASEQFF. Complete variable domain (other parts from reference TRBV7-2 and TRBJ2-1): GAGVSQSPSNKVTEKGKDVELRCDPISGHTALYWYRQSLGQGLEFLIYFQGNSAPDKSGLPSDRFSAERTGGSVSTLTIQRTQQEDSAVYLCASSLQGASEQFFGPGTRLTVL.

This clonotype appeared many times. The chain joins TRBV5-5 to TRBJ2-3; D uncertain. The V end lost 1 base, the J end lost 0 bases, and 6 bases lay between the germline ends. Germline V gene sequence: CDR1 SGHKS, CDR2 YYEKEE (reference sequence). The CDR3 extends over 14 amino acids. As DNA, the CDR3 is TGTGCCAGCAGCTTGCCAGTAAGCACAGATACGCAGTATTTT. Residues: CASSLPVSTDTQYF.

A few counts support this clonotype. The chain recombines TRBV24-1 with TRBJ2-1; 7 positions match TRBD2. V lost 2 bases and J lost 6; bases outside the gene matches: 12. Germline values: CDR1 KGHDR, CDR2 SFDVKD. This CDR3 is built from 17 residues. Here the CDR3 DNA reads TGTGCCACCAGTGATTCTATGACTAGCCCCAACCCCAATGAGCAGTTCTTC. This translates into CATSDSMTSPNPNEQFF.

This clonotype was detected many times. The V and J genes are TRBV7-2 and TRBJ2-5; 7 nucleotides agree with TRBD2. Unmatched junction bases numbered 10, after V lost 8 bases and J lost 4 bases. The germline CDR1 and CDR2 sequences are SGHTA and FQGNSA. This CDR3 is built from 14 residues. In DNA form, the CDR3 reads TGTGCCAGCCTAGAGGCTAGCGGTCGAGAGACCCAGTACTTC. Residues: CASLEASGRETQYF.